This is a list of T cell receptor beta chains from one sample in a study of Ad26.COV2.S vaccination and SARS-CoV-2 variants. Clones were sequenced by immunoSEQ multiplex PCR, and TCRdb holds only the in-frame ones, with some missing. This sample carries 200,000 to 250,000 clones, roughly 90% of them seen once, and the ten largest clones take 9.5% to 12%. The input for sequencing was peripheral blood, taken in a trial of Ad26.COV2.S vaccine versus placebo. These receptors all stem from a person between 18 and 65 years old who received the Ad26.COV2.S COVID-19 vaccine or a placebo. Each CDR3 is given with its conserved first and last residue. D genes are given only for firm matches. Rows may omit the clone size; those that give it use once, few, many or a size class.

abundance	d_gene	v_gene	j_gene	CDR3aa	CDR3nt
.	TRBD2	TRBV6-2/TRBV6-3	TRBJ2-3	CASSRLAGALGADTQYF	TGTGCCAGCAGCAGACTAGCGGGAGCTCTCGGCGCAGATACGCAGTATTTT
.	TRBD1	TRBV5-1	TRBJ2-5	CASSLVGRGKETQYF	TGCGCCAGCAGCTTGGTAGGCAGGGGGAAAGAGACCCAGTACTTC
.	.	TRBV5-5	TRBJ1-2	CASSLGQNYGYTF	TGTGCCAGCAGCTTGGGACAGAACTATGGCTACACCTTC
.	.	TRBV7-9	TRBJ2-7	CASSPTASYEQYF	TGTGCCAGCAGTCCGACAGCCTCCTACGAGCAGTACTTC
.	.	TRBV6-5	TRBJ1-2	CASSYSTQGVYGYTF	TGTGCCAGCAGTTACTCAACTCAAGGTGTCTATGGCTACACCTTC
.	.	TRBV5-1	TRBJ1-2	CPPSNDGGVVYGYTF	TGCCCCCCCAGCAACGACGGGGGGGTAGTCTATGGCTACACCTTC
.	TRBD2	TRBV6-2/TRBV6-3	TRBJ2-5	CASSFGTSSSETQYF	TGTGCCAGCAGTTTCGGGACTAGCTCCTCAGAGACCCAGTACTTC
.	.	TRBV4-1	TRBJ2-7	CASSQGNEQYF	TGCGCCAGCAGCCAAGGAAACGAGCAGTACTTC
.	.	TRBV7-3	TRBJ2-3	CASSPTYGGSTDTQYF	TGTGCCAGCAGCCCGACTTATGGCGGAAGCACAGATACGCAGTATTTT
.	TRBD2	TRBV5-1	TRBJ2-7	CASSLAPSGGLEQYF	TGCGCCAGCAGCTTGGCCCCTAGCGGGGGCCTCGAGCAGTACTTC
.	.	TRBV15	TRBJ2-1	CATSRDEGGYNEQFF	TGTGCCACCAGCAGAGATGAAGGGGGCTACAATGAGCAGTTCTTC
.	.	TRBV30	TRBJ1-5	CAWTPDRFNQPQHF	TGTGCCTGGACTCCGGACCGATTCAATCAGCCCCAGCATTTT
once	.	TRBV6-4	TRBJ2-4	CASKHSICPVLGKNIQYF	TGTGCCAGCAAACATTCGATATGCCCAGTTTTGGGGAAAAACATTCAGTACTTC
.	TRBD2	TRBV6-5	TRBJ2-7	CASFGLAGTDYEQYF	TGTGCCAGCTTCGGACTAGCGGGAACTGACTACGAGCAGTACTTC
.	TRBD1	TRBV6-5	TRBJ1-2	CASRHRGPPNYGYTF	TGTGCCAGCAGACACAGGGGGCCACCAAACTATGGCTACACCTTC
.	TRBD1	TRBV18	TRBJ2-7	CASSPIPRTGNYEQYF	TGTGCCAGCTCACCCATACCCCGGACAGGGAACTACGAGCAGTACTTC
once	.	TRBV19	TRBJ1-4	CASSISATNEKLFF	TGTGCCAGTAGTATCTCAGCAACTAATGAAAAACTGTTTTTT
few	.	TRBV5-1	TRBJ1-5	CASSLDLDSNQPQHF	TGCGCCAGCAGCTTGGATCTGGATAGCAATCAGCCCCAGCATTTT